The TCR beta chain under discussion was sequenced for a study of response to subunit inactivated influenza vaccine. One entry per CDR3 protein results from TCRdb running MiXCR on the RT-PCR reads. The sample lists some 500,000 distinct CDR3 sequences; 25% were seen once. The CDR3 loop spans 14 amino acids. The V gene's germline CDR1 is SGHDN and CDR2 FVKESK. Trimming stripped 2 bases from V and 8 bases from J, with 13 bases between. This clonotype was seen a few times. Sequences were derived from CD4+ T cells sorted from PBMCs, sampled roughly 5 days after vaccination. The receptor's source is a man aged 50 or older who received an inactivated influenza vaccine. The J gene is TRBJ2-1, the V gene TRBV14; D call uncertain. CDR3 nucleotides: TGTGCCAGCAGCCAAAATTTGGAGTCCCATGAGCAGTTCTTC. Its translation: CASSQNLESHEQFF.